Listed below are T cell receptor beta chains from one sample, sequenced in a study of blood T cells in healthy people across ages. TCRdb analysed the 5' RACE reads with MiXCR anew, one entry per CDR3 protein. This sample yields about 1,400,000 distinct CDR3 sequences, of which around 59% are seen a single time; 6.5% to 8% belongs to the top ten. Sequencing input: blood. Receptor source: a man younger than 35 in good health. CDR3s leave out the opening cysteine and the closing phenylalanine or tryptophan. Fields, in order: CDR3 length, V gene, J gene, CDR3 protein.

12	TRBV12-3/TRBV12-4	TRBJ2-1	ASSRAGAGNEQF
13	TRBV7-9	TRBJ2-1	ASSGGQGGSHEQF
14	TRBV27	TRBJ1-2	ASSLWAGGNNYGYT
14	TRBV13	TRBJ2-2	ASSYGQGSPSGELF
10	TRBV7-8	.	ASSPDGNEQY
15	TRBV20-1	TRBJ2-5	SARWSGSSGRLETQY
13	TRBV20-1	TRBJ2-5	SATFGTGVQETRY
12	TRBV4-1	TRBJ1-6	ASSPAGGNSPLH
12	TRBV29-1	TRBJ2-1	SVRGQASRNEQF
12	TRBV9	TRBJ1-4	ASSGRQYNEKLF
14	TRBV6-5	TRBJ2-1	ASRLTGTSAHNEQF
16	TRBV27	TRBJ2-7	ASSTPGGLAGKSSEQY
13	TRBV4-1	TRBJ2-1	ASSQGTSQYDEQF
12	TRBV20-1	TRBJ2-7	SAREPGLSYEQY
13	TRBV5-1	TRBJ2-1	ASSAVAGVGNEQF
12	TRBV21-1	TRBJ2-3	TKRGTTSTDTQY
12	TRBV29-1	TRBJ2-7	SAQGPYLKGEQH
11	TRBV18	TRBJ2-5	ASSPPSGNEQY
11	TRBV6-6	TRBJ2-7	ASSRDQSYEQY
13	TRBV13	TRBJ1-3	ASSLQGYSGNTIY
11	TRBV6-2/TRBV6-3	TRBJ2-5	ASRRPPSDEQY
11	TRBV29-1	TRBJ2-7	SVGGLVAAEQY
12	TRBV6-6	.	ASTTTGLEETQY
11	TRBV27	TRBJ1-2	ASSLGQGADYT
12	TRBV9	TRBJ2-3	ASSVTDPTDTQY
11	TRBV6-6	TRBJ2-7	ASSYSRNYEQY
12	TRBV7-6	TRBJ1-5	ASSLVAGSQPQH
15	TRBV11-2	TRBJ2-5	ASSFRSTIVGQETQY
14	TRBV6-2/TRBV6-3	TRBJ2-1	ASSSGYREPYNEQF
12	TRBV4-2	TRBJ1-2	ASSQASEGYGYT
15	TRBV28	TRBJ2-3	ASSPFTAGEDTDTQY
11	TRBV6-6	TRBJ1-2	ASSVGGERGYT
13	TRBV7-6	TRBJ2-5	ASSLTNRAQETQY
12	TRBV2	TRBJ1-2	ASTLGTAHYGYT
11	TRBV4-3	TRBJ2-1	ASSSGQGDEQF
10	TRBV24-1	TRBJ2-5	ATRDRKETQY
12	TRBV28	TRBJ2-1	ASSLLQGSNEQF
12	TRBV12-5	TRBJ1-1	ASGLGDTNTEAF
15	TRBV6-1	TRBJ1-1	ASSRYYSGKGYTEAF
13	TRBV3-1	TRBJ2-3	ASSQVPGRPDTQY
14	TRBV7-2	TRBJ1-1	ASSLRAIGVNTEAF
11	TRBV20-1	TRBJ2-3	SAKLSAPDTQY
12	TRBV27	.	ASSLRRDGGEQY
16	TRBV5-5	TRBJ2-7	ASSPRSSGQGWSYEQY
11	TRBV30	TRBJ2-1	AWSSRIDNEQF
10	TRBV29-1	TRBJ2-7	SVEVLGNEQY
15	TRBV7-8	TRBJ2-7	ASSFSHSGPSSYEQY
11	TRBV6-1	TRBJ1-2	ASISGALGVFT
12	TRBV20-1	TRBJ1-6	SVPKGGLDSPLH
14	TRBV3-1	TRBJ2-7	ASSELAGVSSYEQY
14	TRBV2	TRBJ2-6	ASKYRMRDGANVLT
11	TRBV6-8	TRBJ1-5	ASGTGHNQPQH
10	TRBV27	TRBJ2-7	IAGTGSYEQY
12	TRBV6-5	TRBJ1-2	ASSSPESNYGYT
12	TRBV6-1	TRBJ2-7	ASILRDRYYEQY
15	TRBV5-1	TRBJ2-7	ASSFRSSDVGVYEQY
10	TRBV6-6	TRBJ2-1	DSSLSGDEQF
12	TRBV12-3/TRBV12-4	TRBJ2-7	ASSPTGTSYEQY
11	TRBV7-6	TRBJ2-7	ASSMTGANEQY
12	TRBV11-3	TRBJ2-3	ASSFEDRSDTQY